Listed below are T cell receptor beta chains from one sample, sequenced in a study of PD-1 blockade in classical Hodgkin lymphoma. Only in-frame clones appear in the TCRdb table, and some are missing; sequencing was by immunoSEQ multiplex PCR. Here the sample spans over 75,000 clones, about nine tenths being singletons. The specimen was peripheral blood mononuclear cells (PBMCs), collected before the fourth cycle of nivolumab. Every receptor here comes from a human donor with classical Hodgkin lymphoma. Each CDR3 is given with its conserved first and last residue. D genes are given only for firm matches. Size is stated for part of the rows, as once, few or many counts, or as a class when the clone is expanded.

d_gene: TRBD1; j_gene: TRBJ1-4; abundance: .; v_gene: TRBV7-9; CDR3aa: CASSLQGSNEKLFF; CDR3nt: TGTGCCAGCAGCCTACAGGGGAGTAATGAAAAACTGTTTTTT
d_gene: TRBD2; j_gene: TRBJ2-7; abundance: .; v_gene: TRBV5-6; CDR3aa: CASSIPGGSGYEQYF; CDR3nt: TGTGCCAGCAGCATCCCGGGGGGTTCGGGCTACGAGCAGTACTTC
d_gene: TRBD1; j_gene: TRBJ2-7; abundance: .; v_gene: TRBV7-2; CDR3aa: CASSPDRGHFYEQYF; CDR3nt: TGTGCCAGCAGCCCCGACAGGGGACATTTCTACGAGCAGTACTTC
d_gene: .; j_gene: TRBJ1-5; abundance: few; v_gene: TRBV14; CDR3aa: CASSPDSINQPQHF; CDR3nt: TGTGCCAGCAGTCCGGACAGCATCAATCAGCCCCAGCATTTT
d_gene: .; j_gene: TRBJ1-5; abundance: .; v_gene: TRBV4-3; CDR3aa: CASSPEDTRQPQHF; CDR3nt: TGCGCCAGCAGCCCTGAGGACACCCGGCAGCCCCAGCATTTT
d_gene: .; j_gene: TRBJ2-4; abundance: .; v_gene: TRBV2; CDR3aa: CASSEGLAKNIQYF; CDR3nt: TGTGCCAGCAGTGAAGGACTAGCCAAAAACATTCAGTACTTC
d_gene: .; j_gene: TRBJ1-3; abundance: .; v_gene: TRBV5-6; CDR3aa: CASSFLGGSGNTIYF; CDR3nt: TGTGCCAGCAGCTTTTTGGGGGGCTCTGGAAACACCATATATTTT
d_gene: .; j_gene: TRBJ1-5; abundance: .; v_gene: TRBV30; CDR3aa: CAWSVDGNQPQHF; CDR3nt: TGTGCCTGGAGTGTGGACGGCAATCAGCCCCAGCATTTT
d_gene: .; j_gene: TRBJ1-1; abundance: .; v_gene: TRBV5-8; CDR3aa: CASSTGENTEAFF; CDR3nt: TGTGCCAGCAGCACGGGGGAGAACACTGAAGCTTTCTTT
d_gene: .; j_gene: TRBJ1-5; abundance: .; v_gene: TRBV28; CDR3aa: CASSLLSSGSRQPQHF; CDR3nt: TGTGCCAGCAGTTTATTGAGCTCAGGTTCGCGGCAGCCCCAGCATTTT
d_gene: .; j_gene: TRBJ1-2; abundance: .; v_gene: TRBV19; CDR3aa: CASSIAPGVYYGYTF; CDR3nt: TGTGCCAGTAGTATTGCCCCGGGGGTCTACTATGGCTACACCTTC
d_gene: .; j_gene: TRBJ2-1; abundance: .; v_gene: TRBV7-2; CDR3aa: CASSLGPYNEQFF; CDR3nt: TGTGCCAGCAGCTTAGGGCCATACAATGAGCAGTTCTTC
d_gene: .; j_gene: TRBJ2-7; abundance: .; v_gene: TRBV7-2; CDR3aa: CASSLIGFSYEQYF; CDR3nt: TGTGCCAGCAGCTTAATCGGTTTCTCCTACGAGCAGTACTTC
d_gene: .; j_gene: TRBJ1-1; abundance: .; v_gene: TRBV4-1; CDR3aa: CASSQEPGPGTEAFF; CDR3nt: TGCGCCAGCAGCCAAGAACCGGGGCCGGGCACTGAAGCTTTCTTT
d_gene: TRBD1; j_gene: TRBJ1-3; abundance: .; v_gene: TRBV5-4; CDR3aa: CASSAGQVLGNTIYF; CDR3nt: TGTGCCAGCAGCGCGGGACAGGTCCTTGGAAACACCATATATTTT
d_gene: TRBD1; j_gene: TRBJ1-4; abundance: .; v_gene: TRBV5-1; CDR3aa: CASSLDGQGDEKLFF; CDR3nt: TGCGCCAGCAGCTTGGACGGACAGGGCGATGAAAAACTGTTTTTT
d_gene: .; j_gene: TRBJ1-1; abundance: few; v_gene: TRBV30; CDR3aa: CAWIAHLNTEAFF; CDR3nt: TGTGCCTGGATAGCCCACCTGAACACTGAAGCTTTCTTT
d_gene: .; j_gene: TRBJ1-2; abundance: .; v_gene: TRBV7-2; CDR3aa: CASSLQGPPYYGYTF; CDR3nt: TGTGCCAGCAGCTTACAGGGGCCACCTTACTATGGCTACACCTTC
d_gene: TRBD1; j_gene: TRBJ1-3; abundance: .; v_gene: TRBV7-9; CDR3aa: CASSRTGQGPGNTIYF; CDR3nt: TGTGCCAGCAGCCGGACGGGACAGGGCCCGGGAAACACCATATATTTT
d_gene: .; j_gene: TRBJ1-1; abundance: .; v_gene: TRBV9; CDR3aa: CASSVAGRNTEAFF; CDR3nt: TGTGCCAGCAGCGTAGCTGGGCGGAACACTGAAGCTTTCTTT
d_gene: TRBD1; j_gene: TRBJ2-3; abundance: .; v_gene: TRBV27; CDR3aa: CATGWTGFTDTQYF; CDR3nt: TGTGCCACCGGTTGGACAGGATTCACAGATACGCAGTATTTT
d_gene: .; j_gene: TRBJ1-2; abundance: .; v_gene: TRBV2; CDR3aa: CASALANYGYTF; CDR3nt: TGTGCCAGCGCGTTGGCTAACTATGGCTACACCTTC
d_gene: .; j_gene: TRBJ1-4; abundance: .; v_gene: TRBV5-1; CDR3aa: CASSLGPMGYEKLFF; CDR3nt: TGCGCCAGCAGCTTGGGCCCCATGGGGTATGAAAAACTGTTTTTT
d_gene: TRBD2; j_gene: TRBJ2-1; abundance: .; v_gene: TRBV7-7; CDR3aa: CASSLVAGGLDEQFF; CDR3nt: TGTGCCAGCAGCTTAGTAGCGGGGGGGCTTGATGAGCAGTTCTTC
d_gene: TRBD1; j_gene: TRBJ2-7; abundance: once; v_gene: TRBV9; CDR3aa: CASSVGSFGVTGGDEQYF; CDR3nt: TGTGCCAGCAGCGTCGGTTCTTTCGGGGTGACAGGGGGCGACGAGCAGTACTTC
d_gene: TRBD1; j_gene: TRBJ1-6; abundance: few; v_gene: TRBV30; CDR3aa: CAWSVRTGGNSPLHF; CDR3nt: TGTGCCTGGAGTGTACGGACAGGGGGTAATTCACCCCTCCACTTT
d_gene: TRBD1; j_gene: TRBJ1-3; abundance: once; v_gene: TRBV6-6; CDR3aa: CASSYYGQGKNTIYF; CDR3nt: TGTGCCAGCAGTTACTACGGACAGGGGAAGAACACCATATATTTT